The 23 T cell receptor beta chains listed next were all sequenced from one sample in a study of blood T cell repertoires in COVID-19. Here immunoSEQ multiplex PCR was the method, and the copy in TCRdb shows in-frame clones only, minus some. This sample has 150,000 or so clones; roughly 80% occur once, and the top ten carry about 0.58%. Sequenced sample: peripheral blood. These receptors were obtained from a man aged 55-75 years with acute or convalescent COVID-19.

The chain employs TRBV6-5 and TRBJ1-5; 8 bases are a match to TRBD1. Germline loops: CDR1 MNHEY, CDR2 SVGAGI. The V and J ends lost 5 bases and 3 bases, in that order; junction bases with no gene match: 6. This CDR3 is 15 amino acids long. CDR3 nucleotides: TGTGCCAGCAGTCCCCGCCAGGGGGCCAATCAGCCCCAGCATTTT. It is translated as CASSPRQGANQPQHF.

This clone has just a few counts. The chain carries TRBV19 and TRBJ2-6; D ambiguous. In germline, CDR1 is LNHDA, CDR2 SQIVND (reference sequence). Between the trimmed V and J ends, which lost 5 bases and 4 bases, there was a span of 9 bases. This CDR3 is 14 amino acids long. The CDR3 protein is CASSPPRGANVLTF. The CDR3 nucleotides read TGTGCCAGTAGTCCCCCCCGGGGGGCCAACGTCCTGACTTTC.

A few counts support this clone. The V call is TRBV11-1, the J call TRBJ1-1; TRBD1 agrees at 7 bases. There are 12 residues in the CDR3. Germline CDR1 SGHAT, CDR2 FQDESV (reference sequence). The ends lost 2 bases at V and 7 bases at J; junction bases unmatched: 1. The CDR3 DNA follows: TGTGCCAGCAGCTTACGGACAGGTGAAGCTTTCTTT. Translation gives CASSLRTGEAFF. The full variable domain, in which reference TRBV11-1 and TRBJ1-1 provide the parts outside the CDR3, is EAEVAQSPRYKITEKSQAVAFWCDPISGHATLYWYRQILGQGPELLVQFQDESVVDDSQLPKDRFSAERLKGVDSTLKIQPAELGDSAMYLCASSLRTGEAFFGQGTRLTVV.

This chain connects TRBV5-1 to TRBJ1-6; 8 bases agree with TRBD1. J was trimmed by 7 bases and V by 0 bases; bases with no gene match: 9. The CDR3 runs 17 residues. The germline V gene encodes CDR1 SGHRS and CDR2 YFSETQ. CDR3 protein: CASSLVPLDRGNSPLHF. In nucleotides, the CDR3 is TGCGCCAGCAGCTTGGTCCCCTTAGACAGGGGAAATTCACCCCTCCACTTT. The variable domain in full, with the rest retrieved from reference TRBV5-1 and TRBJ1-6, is KAGVTQTPRYLIKTRGQQVTLSCSPISGHRSVSWYQQTPGQGLQFLFEYFSETQRNKGNFPGRFSGRQFSNSRSEMNVSTLELGDSALYLCASSLVPLDRGNSPLHFGNGTRLTVT.

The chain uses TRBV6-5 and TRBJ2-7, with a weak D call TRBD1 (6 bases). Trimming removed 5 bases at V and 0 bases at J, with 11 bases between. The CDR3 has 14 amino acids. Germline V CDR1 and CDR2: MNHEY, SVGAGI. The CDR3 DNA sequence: TGTGCCAGCAGTAACGACAGGAGCTCCTACGAGCAGTACTTC. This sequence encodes CASSNDRSSYEQYF.

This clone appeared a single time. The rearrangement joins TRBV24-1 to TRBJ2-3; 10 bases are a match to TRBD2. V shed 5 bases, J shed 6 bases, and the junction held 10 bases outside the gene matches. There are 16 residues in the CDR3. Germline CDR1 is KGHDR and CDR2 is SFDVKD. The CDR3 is CATSAPSGRGADTQYF. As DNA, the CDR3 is TGTGCCACCAGTGCACCCAGCGGGAGGGGGGCGGATACGCAGTATTTT.

The CDR3 protein is CATSGLPIGGQETQYF. DNA for the CDR3: TGTGCCACCAGTGGATTGCCGATCGGGGGCCAAGAGACCCAGTACTTC. V usage is TRBV24-1 and J usage is TRBJ2-5; the D gene is possibly TRBD2 (6 bases). The CDR3 spans 16 residues. Germline CDR1 is KGHDR and CDR2 is SFDVKD. V was cut by 5 bases and J by 1 base, with 16 bases left in between.

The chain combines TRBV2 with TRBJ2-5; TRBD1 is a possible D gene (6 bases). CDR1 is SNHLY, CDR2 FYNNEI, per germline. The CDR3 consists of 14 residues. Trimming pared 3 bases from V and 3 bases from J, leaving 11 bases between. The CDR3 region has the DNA TGTGCCAGCAGTGAGCGGACAGTAAAAGAGACCCAGTACTTC. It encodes CASSERTVKETQYF. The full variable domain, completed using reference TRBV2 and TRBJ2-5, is EPEVTQTPSHQVTQMGQEVILRCVPISNHLYFYWYRQILGQKVEFLVSFYNNEISEKSEIFDDQFSVERPDGSNFTLKIRSTKLEDSAMYFCASSERTVKETQYFGPGTRLLVL.

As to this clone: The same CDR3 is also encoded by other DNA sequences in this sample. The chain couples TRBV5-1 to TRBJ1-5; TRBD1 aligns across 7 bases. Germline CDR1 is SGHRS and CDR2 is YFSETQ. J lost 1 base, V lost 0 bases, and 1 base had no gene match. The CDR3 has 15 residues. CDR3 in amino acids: CASSLAGGSNQPQHF. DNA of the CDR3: TGCGCCAGCAGCTTGGCAGGGGGGAGCAATCAGCCCCAGCATTTT. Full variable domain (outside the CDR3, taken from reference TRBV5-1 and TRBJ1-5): KAGVTQTPRYLIKTRGQQVTLSCSPISGHRSVSWYQQTPGQGLQFLFEYFSETQRNKGNFPGRFSGRQFSNSRSEMNVSTLELGDSALYLCASSLAGGSNQPQHFGDGTRLSIL.

The CDR3 DNA reads TGTGCCAGCAGTTACTTGCCGGGTGGCAGCTCTGGAAACACCATATATTTT. This gives the protein CASSYLPGGSSGNTIYF. The V and J genes are TRBV6-2 or TRBV6-3 and TRBJ1-3, with unresolved D. The ends were cut back, 1 base at V and 0 bases at J, with 13 bases in the middle. CDR1 is MNHEY, CDR2 SVGEGT, per germline. This CDR3 region has 17 residues.

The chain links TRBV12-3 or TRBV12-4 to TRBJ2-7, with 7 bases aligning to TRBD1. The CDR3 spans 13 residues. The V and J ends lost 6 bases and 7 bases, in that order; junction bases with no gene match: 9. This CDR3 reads CASSRGAGGEQYF. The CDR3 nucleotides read TGTGCCAGCAGCCGTGGGGCAGGGGGAGAGCAGTACTTC.

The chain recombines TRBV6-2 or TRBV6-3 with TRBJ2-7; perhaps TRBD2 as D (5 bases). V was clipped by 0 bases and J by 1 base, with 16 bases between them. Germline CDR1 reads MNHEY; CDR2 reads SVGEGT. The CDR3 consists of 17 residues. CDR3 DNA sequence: TGTGCCAGCAGTTACTCTGCGGGCTCGGTCGCTTCCTACGAGCAGTACTTC. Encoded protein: CASSYSAGSVASYEQYF.

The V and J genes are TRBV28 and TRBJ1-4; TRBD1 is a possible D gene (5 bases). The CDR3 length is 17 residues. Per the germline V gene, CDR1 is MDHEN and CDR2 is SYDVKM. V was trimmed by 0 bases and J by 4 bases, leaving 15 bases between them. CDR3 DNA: TGTGCCAGCAGTTTATGGGCCGCCGGGACTGGTAATGAAAAACTGTTTTTT. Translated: CASSLWAAGTGNEKLFF. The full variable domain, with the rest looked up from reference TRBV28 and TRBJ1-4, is DVKVTQSSRYLVKRTGEKVFLECVQDMDHENMFWYRQDPGLGLRLIYFSYDVKMKEKGDIPEGYSVSREKKERFSLILESASTNQTSMYLCASSLWAAGTGNEKLFFGSGTQLSVL.

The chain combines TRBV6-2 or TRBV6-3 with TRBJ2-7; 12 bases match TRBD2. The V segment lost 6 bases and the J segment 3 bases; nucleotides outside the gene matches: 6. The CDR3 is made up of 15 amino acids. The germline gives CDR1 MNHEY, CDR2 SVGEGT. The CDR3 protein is CASSPTSGGLYEQYF. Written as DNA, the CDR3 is TGTGCCAGCAGCCCGACTAGCGGGGGTCTCTACGAGCAGTACTTC.

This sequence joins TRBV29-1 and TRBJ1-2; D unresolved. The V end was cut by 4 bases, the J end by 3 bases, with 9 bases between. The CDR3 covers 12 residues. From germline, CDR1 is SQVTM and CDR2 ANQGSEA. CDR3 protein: CSVGFTDYGYTF. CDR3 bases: TGCAGCGTTGGGTTCACGGACTATGGCTACACCTTC.

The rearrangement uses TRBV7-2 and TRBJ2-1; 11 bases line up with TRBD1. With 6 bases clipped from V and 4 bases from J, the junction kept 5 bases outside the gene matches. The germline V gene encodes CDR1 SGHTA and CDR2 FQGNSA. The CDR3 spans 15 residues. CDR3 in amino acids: CASRFRDRGYNEQFF. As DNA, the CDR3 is TGTGCCAGCAGGTTCCGGGACAGGGGGTACAATGAGCAGTTCTTC.

CDR3 amino acids: CASSLTGLRTGVRETQYF. The CDR3 bases are TGTGCCAGCAGCTTAACGGGACTTCGGACAGGGGTGAGGGAGACCCAGTACTTC. V and J are TRBV7-3 and TRBJ2-5; 9 nucleotides align to TRBD1. The V segment lost 0 bases and the J segment 5 bases; nucleotides outside the gene matches: 13. CDR1 is SGHTA, CDR2 FQGTGA, per germline. The CDR3 has 18 residues.

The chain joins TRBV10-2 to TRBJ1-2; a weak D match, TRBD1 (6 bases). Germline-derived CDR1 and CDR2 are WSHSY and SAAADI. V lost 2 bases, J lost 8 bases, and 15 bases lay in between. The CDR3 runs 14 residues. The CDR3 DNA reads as TGCGCCAGCAGTGAGGCTCGCAGGGGAAACGGCTACACCTTC. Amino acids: CASSEARRGNGYTF.

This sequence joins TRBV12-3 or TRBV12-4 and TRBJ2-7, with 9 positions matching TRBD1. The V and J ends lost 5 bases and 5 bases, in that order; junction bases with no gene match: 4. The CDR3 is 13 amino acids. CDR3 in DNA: TGTGCCAGCAGTGCCGGGACAGGGAACGAGCAGTACTTC. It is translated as CASSAGTGNEQYF.

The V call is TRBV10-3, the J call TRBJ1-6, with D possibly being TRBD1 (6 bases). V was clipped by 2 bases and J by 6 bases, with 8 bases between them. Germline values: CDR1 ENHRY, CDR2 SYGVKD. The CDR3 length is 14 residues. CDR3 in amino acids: CAISENRANSPLHF. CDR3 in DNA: TGTGCCATCAGTGAGAACAGGGCTAATTCACCCCTCCACTTT.

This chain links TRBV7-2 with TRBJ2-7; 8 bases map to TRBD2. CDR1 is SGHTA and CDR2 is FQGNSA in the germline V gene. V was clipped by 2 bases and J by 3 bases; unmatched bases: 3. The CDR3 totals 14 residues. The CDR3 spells CASSLTAGVYEQYF. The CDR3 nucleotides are TGTGCCAGCAGCTTAACAGCGGGAGTCTACGAGCAGTACTTC.

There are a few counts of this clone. The CDR3 coding sequence is TGTGCCAGCAGTTTTGGGGGGGTGAACACTGAAGCTTTCTTT. This codes for CASSFGGVNTEAFF. The chain recombines TRBV6-5 with TRBJ1-1; a possible D gene is TRBD1 (5 bases). Germline CDR1 reads MNHEY; CDR2 reads SVGAGI. V was clipped by 4 bases and J by 0 bases, with 9 bases between them. The CDR3 has 14 residues.

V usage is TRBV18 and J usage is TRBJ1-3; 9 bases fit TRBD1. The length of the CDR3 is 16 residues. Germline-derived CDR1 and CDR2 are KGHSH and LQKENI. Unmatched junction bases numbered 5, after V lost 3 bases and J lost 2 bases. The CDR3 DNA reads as TGTGCCAGCTCACCCGAACAGGGGGCGGCTGGAAACACCATATATTTT. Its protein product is CASSPEQGAAGNTIYF.